These T cell receptor beta chains were read from a single sample in a study of blood T cell repertoires in COVID-19. The assay was immunoSEQ multiplex PCR, and TCRdb's table has in-frame clones only and misses some. The table shows approximately 120,000 clones, with over 80% occurring only once. What was sequenced was PBMCs or T cells enriched from blood (not recorded which). These receptors were collected from a man aged 25 to 40 who had recovered from COVID-19. The conserved cysteine and the conserved F or W are not part of the CDR3 here.

v_call: TRBV11-3
j_call: TRBJ2-1
cdr3_aa: ASSPLSGRAPYNEQF

v_call: TRBV19
j_call: TRBJ2-5
cdr3_aa: ASSMGRSQY

v_call: TRBV30
j_call: TRBJ2-1
cdr3_aa: AWAQRVAYNEQF

v_call: TRBV30
j_call: TRBJ1-1
cdr3_aa: AWSVNQGTEAF

v_call: TRBV5-1
j_call: TRBJ1-2
cdr3_aa: ASSPRQADGYT

v_call: TRBV27
j_call: TRBJ2-3
cdr3_aa: ASTHRHGTDTQY

v_call: TRBV25-1
j_call: TRBJ2-1
cdr3_aa: ASSGQGIEQF

v_call: TRBV6-5
j_call: TRBJ2-7
cdr3_aa: ASRFDGTTPYEQY

v_call: TRBV5-1
j_call: TRBJ2-2
cdr3_aa: ASSFRLAGTNTGELF

v_call: TRBV18
j_call: TRBJ1-6
cdr3_aa: ASSPLGGGGSYNSPLH

v_call: TRBV13
j_call: TRBJ1-6
cdr3_aa: ASSNAGGTGMNSPLH

v_call: TRBV2
j_call: TRBJ2-7
cdr3_aa: ASSGEGYEQY

v_call: TRBV3-1/TRBV3-2
j_call: TRBJ1-6
cdr3_aa: ASSQERQVRHNSPLH

v_call: TRBV19
j_call: TRBJ1-2
cdr3_aa: ASSIGQGDYGYT

v_call: TRBV6-6
j_call: TRBJ1-2
cdr3_aa: ASNPRTANYGYT

v_call: TRBV6-5
j_call: TRBJ1-5
cdr3_aa: ASIDSDRGDQPQH

v_call: TRBV2
j_call: TRBJ1-4
cdr3_aa: ASSKDRFNEKLF

v_call: TRBV7-2
j_call: TRBJ1-3
cdr3_aa: ASSLDRSSGNTIY

v_call: TRBV19
j_call: TRBJ2-7
cdr3_aa: ASSIDAGYEQY

v_call: TRBV11-2
j_call: TRBJ1-1
cdr3_aa: ASSLDPGGSTEAF

v_call: TRBV2
j_call: TRBJ2-5
cdr3_aa: ASSAQGALETQY

v_call: TRBV24-1
j_call: TRBJ2-3
cdr3_aa: ATSDPPGDTQY